The clone carrying this TCR beta chain was found a few times. Its antigen remains unidentified. The data belong to a study of response to subunit inactivated influenza vaccine. Findings and caveats of the study: Few new T cells, the authors suggested, are recruited by each seasonal influenza vaccination.

Germline loops: CDR1 SQVTM, CDR2 ANQGSEA. J was trimmed by 7 bases and V by 4 bases; bases with no gene match: 11. The CDR3 runs 15 residues. MiXCR was run by TCRdb on the RT-PCR reads, yielding one entry per CDR3 protein. The table includes hundreds of thousands of distinct CDR3 sequences, roughly 18% detected once. V usage is TRBV29-1 and J usage is TRBJ2-5; 11 positions agree with TRBD2. The origin of this receptor is a man between 50 and 59 years old who received an inactivated influenza vaccine. This specimen was PBMCs from blood, taken about 5 days after vaccination. The CDR3 loop reads CSVGPSGRPRGTQYF. CDR3 in DNA: TGCAGCGTTGGCCCTAGCGGGAGGCCGCGGGGGACCCAGTACTTC.